These T cell receptor beta chains were read from a single sample in a study of shared clonotypes between healthy human individuals. The assay was immunoSEQ multiplex PCR, and TCRdb's table has in-frame clones only and misses some. The sample has over 1.5 million clones; 95% to 99% are singletons. The material sequenced was naive CD4+ T cells sorted from blood. The origin of the receptors is a man aged 25-40 years in good health. Both conserved end residues are part of each CDR3.

V	J	CDR3
TRBV18	TRBJ2-3	CASSPLTSGASTDTQYF
TRBV23-1	TRBJ1-5	CASSLYLGTSNQPQHF
TRBV7-2	TRBJ1-1	CASSLEGSDTEAFF
TRBV29-1	TRBJ2-5	CSVVLAQETQYF
TRBV14	TRBJ2-2	CASSPQIRMSIPGELFF
TRBV2	TRBJ2-7	CASSFDRDLTYEQYF
TRBV15	TRBJ2-2	CATSRGGIGTGELFF
TRBV9	TRBJ2-7	CASSGEGRSYEQYF
TRBV7-2	TRBJ1-2	CASSLVEGNYGYTF
TRBV7-2	TRBJ2-5	CASSLLGVRLQETQYF
TRBV4-3	TRBJ2-2	CASSHALSGSNTGELFF
TRBV14	TRBJ2-2	CASSQGQGRLNTGELFF
TRBV28	TRBJ1-2	CASSLETEGYGYTF
TRBV5-1	TRBJ2-7	CASSQQGSEQYF
TRBV2	TRBJ2-3	CASTAAGAGTDTQYF
TRBV2	TRBJ2-1	CASEYNEQFF
TRBV5-1	TRBJ2-3	CASSLALLSTDTQYF
TRBV9	TRBJ1-2	CASSVEADTYNYGYTF